A single T cell receptor beta chain is shown here with its context. The sample belongs to a study of technical replicates of blood from several donors. V trimming: 6 bases; J trimming: 6 bases; junction bases outside the gene matches: 5. CDR1 and CDR2 from the germline V gene are DFQATT and SNEGSKA (reference sequence). The CDR3 extends over 11 amino acids. Profiling relied on immunoSEQ multiplex PCR, and the TCRdb table lists in-frame clones only, not all of them. The table shows about 82,000 clones, with 96% occurring only once. This sequence was found in a human donor in good health. The chain carries TRBV20-1 and TRBJ2-7, with 7 bases lining up with TRBD1. Sample: T cells isolated from PBMCs. For the CDR3, the DNA is TGCAGTGCCGCGACAGGGAGCGAGCAGTACTTC. Its translation: CSAATGSEQYF.